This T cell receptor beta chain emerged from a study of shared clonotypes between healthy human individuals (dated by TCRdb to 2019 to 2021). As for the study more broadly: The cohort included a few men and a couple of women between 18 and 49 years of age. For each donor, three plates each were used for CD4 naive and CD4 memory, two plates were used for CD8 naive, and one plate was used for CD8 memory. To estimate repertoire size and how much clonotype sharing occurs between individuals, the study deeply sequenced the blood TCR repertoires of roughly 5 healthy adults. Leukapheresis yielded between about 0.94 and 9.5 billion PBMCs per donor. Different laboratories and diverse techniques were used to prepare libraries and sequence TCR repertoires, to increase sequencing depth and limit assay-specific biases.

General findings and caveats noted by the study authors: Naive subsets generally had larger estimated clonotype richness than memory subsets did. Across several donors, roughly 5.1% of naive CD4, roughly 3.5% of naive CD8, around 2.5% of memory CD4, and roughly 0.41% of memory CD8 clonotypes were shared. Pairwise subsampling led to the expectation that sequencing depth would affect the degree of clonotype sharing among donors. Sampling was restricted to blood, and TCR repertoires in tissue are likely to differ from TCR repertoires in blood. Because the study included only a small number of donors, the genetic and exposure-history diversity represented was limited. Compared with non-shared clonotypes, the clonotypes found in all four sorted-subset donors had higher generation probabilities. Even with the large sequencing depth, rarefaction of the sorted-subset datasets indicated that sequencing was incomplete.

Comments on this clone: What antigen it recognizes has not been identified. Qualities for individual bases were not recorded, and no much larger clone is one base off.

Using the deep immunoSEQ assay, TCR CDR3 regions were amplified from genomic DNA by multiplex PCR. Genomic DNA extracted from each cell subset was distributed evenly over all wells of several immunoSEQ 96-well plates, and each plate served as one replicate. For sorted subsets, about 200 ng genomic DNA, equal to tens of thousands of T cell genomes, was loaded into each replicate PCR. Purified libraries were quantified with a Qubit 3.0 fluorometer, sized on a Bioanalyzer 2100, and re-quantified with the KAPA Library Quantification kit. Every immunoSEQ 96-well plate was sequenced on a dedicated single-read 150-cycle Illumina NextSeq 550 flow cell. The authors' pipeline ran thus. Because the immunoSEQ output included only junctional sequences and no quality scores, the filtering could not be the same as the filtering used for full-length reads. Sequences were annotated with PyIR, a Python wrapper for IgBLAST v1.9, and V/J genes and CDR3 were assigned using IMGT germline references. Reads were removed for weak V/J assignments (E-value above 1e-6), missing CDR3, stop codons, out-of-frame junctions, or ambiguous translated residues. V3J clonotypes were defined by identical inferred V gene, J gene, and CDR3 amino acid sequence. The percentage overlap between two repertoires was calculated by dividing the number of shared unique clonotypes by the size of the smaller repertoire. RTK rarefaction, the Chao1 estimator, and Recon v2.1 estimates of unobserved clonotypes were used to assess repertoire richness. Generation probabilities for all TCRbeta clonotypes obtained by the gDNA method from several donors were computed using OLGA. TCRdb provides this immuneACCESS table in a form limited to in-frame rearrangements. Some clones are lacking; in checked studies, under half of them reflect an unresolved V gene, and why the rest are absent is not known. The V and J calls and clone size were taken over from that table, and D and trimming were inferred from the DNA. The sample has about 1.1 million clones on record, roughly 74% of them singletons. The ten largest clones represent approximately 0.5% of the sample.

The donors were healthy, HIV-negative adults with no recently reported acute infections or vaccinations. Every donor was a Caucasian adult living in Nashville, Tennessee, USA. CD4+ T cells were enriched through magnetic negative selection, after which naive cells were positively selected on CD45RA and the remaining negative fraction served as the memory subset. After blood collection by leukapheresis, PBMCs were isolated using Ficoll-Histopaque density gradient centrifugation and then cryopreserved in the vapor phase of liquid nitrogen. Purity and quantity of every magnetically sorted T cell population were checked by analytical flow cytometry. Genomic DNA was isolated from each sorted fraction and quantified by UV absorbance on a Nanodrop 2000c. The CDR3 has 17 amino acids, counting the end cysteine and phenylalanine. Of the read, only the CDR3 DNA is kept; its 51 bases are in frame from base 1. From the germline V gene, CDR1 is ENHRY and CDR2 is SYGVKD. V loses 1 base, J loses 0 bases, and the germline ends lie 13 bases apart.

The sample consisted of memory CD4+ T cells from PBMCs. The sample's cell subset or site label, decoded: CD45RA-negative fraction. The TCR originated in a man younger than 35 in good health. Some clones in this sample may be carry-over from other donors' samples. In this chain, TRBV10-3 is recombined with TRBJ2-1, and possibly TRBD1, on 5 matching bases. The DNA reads TGTGCCATCAGTGAGTGGGGCAGATCATCCTCCTACAATGAGCAGTTCTTC. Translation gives CAISEWGRSSSYNEQFF.